In this sample, the clone carrying this T cell receptor (beta chain) turned up a few times. Its antigen remains unknown. The ends lost 3 bases at V and 8 bases at J; junction bases unmatched: 7. Germline loops: CDR1 SGHRS, CDR2 YFSETQ. The CDR3 has 14 residues. This entry belongs to a study of human T cells and chemical hapten exposure. At the level of the study: For sensitization, 2% DPC was applied to an approximately 2 cm by approximately 2 cm patch of upper inner arm skin. Alopecia universalis, totalis or areata was present in patients who were mostly female. Overall study findings and caveats: More PT1 expanded TCRs went with higher patch test scores.

The time point here: patch test 1, 2 weeks after DPC sensitization. Indicated treatment: therapeutic diphenylcyclopropenone sensitization with weekly scalp DPC. TCRdb used MiXCR to reprocess the RACE reads, holding one entry per CDR3 protein. The data show tens of thousands of distinct CDR3 sequences, about a tenth seen once. The clonotype was recovered from a woman aged 45-60 years with alopecia areata. Some clones in this sample may be carry-over from other donors' samples. The starting material was whole blood, obtained in connection with sensitization to the hapten diphenylcyclopropenone (DPC). The chain couples TRBV5-1 to TRBJ1-4, with 7 bases that match TRBD1. CDR3 nucleotide sequence: TGCGCCAGCAGCTCACCAGGGGGACGGGAAAAACTGTTTTTT. This sequence encodes CASSSPGGREKLFF.